Listed below are T cell receptor beta chains from one sample, sequenced in a study of blood T cells in healthy people across ages. TCRdb re-called the 5' RACE reads through MiXCR, storing one row per CDR3 protein. The table records around 710,000 distinct CDR3 sequences, roughly two fifths of them present only once. The sequencing sample was made of blood. These receptors all come from a woman between 55 and 75 years old in good health. Both conserved end residues are part of each CDR3. D genes are given only for firm matches. Clone size is given for some rows only: seen once, a few or many times, or a class if the clone is expanded.

D: TRBD1
size: once
J: TRBJ2-7
V: TRBV7-2
DNA: TGTGCCAGCAGCTTAGGAAGGGTGCCCAGGGGGGAGCAGTACTTC
CDR3: CASSLGRVPRGEQYF

D: -
size: -
J: TRBJ2-7
V: TRBV5-6
DNA: TGTGCCAGCAGCGTGACAGGTCCCTACGAGCAGTACTTC
CDR3: CASSVTGPYEQYF

D: -
size: -
J: TRBJ1-1
V: TRBV4-2
DNA: TGTGCCAGCAGCCCTGAGGCGGGGGATGGGAACACTGAAGCTTTCTTT
CDR3: CASSPEAGDGNTEAFF

D: -
size: -
J: TRBJ1-2
V: TRBV29-1
DNA: TGCAGCGTTGATGGGCAGGTTTATGGCTACACCTTC
CDR3: CSVDGQVYGYTF

D: TRBD1
size: few
J: TRBJ1-2
V: TRBV4-1
DNA: TGCGCCAGCAGCCAAGATACAGGGGCGAACTATGGCTACACCTTC
CDR3: CASSQDTGANYGYTF

D: TRBD2
size: -
J: TRBJ2-6
V: TRBV20-1
DNA: TGCAGTGCTAGTGGTGGAGAGCGGGGGTTTCAGTCTGGGGCCAACGTCCTGACTTTC
CDR3: CSASGGERGFQSGANVLTF

D: -
size: few
J: TRBJ2-1
V: TRBV5-5
DNA: TGTGCCAGCAGCTCCCTCACCTACAATGAGCAGTTCTTC
CDR3: CASSSLTYNEQFF

D: TRBD1
size: -
J: TRBJ2-7
V: TRBV29-1
DNA: TGCAGCGTTGGGAGCAGGGGGCCAAGTTTCCTCTACGAGCAGTACTTC
CDR3: CSVGSRGPSFLYEQYF

D: -
size: -
J: TRBJ2-1
V: TRBV20-1
DNA: TGCAGTGCTAGGTCGCGGGATGAGCAGTTCTTC
CDR3: CSARSRDEQFF

D: TRBD1
size: -
J: TRBJ2-7
V: TRBV4-3
DNA: TGCGCCTGCAGCCAAGTGGGACAGGGCATCTACGAGCAGTACTTC
CDR3: CACSQVGQGIYEQYF

D: TRBD2
size: -
J: TRBJ2-1
V: TRBV24-1
DNA: TGTGCCACCAGTGATTTGCAAGGGGGACTAGCGGGAGTCAGTGAGCAGTTCTTC
CDR3: CATSDLQGGLAGVSEQFF

D: -
size: few
J: TRBJ2-1
V: TRBV7-3
DNA: TGTGCCAGCAGCCTTTTCGGACCCTCGGACAATGAGCAGTTCTTC
CDR3: CASSLFGPSDNEQFF

D: TRBD1
size: -
J: TRBJ2-1
V: TRBV10-3
DNA: TGTGCCATCAGTGATGAGGGGGCGCAGGCCTACGAGCAGTTCTTC
CDR3: CAISDEGAQAYEQFF

D: -
size: few
J: TRBJ2-6
V: TRBV25-1
DNA: TGTGCCAGCAGTGAATACTCTGGGGCCAACGTCCTGACTTTC
CDR3: CASSEYSGANVLTF

D: -
size: many
J: TRBJ2-5
V: TRBV20-1
DNA: TGCAGTGCTGCTGACAGTCATCAAGAGACCCAGTACTTC
CDR3: CSAADSHQETQYF

D: TRBD1
size: -
J: TRBJ1-2
V: TRBV28
DNA: TGTGCCAGCAGCGAAGCCGGGACAGGGGTTGACGGCTACACCTTC
CDR3: CASSEAGTGVDGYTF